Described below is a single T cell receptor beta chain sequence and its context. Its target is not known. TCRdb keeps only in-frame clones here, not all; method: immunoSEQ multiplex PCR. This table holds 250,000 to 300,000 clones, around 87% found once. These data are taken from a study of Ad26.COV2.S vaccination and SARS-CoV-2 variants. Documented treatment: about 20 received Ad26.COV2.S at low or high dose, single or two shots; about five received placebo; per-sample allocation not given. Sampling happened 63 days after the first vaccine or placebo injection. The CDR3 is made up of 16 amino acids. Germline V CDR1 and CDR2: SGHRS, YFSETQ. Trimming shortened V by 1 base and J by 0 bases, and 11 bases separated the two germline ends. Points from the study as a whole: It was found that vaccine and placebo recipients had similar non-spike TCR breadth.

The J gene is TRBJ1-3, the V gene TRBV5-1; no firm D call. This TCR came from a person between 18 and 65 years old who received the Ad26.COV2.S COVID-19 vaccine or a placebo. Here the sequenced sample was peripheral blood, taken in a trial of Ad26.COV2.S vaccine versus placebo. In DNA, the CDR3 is TGCGCCAGCAGCTTGTGGACCAGGAACTCTGGAAACACCATATATTTT. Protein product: CASSLWTRNSGNTIYF.